A selection of T cell receptor beta chains follows, all from one sample in a study of T cell repertoires in cytomegalovirus infection. TCRdb itself ran the reads through MiXCR, one entry per CDR3 protein. The table lists 200,000 to 300,000 distinct CDR3 sequences, approximately 15% of them singletons, with roughly 8.9% in the top ten. Sequencing was done on a sample of PBMCs. These TCRs come from a human donor in good health (CMV status not recorded). Some clones in this sample may be carry-over from other donors' samples. CDR3s include the opening cysteine and the closing phenylalanine or tryptophan. The D gene is left open where the match is weak. Clone size, where shown, is once, few, many, or a class for clones that have expanded.

many	TRBV7-2	TRBJ2-1	TRBD2	CASSFMGGNEQFF	TGTGCCAGCAGCTTTATGGGAGGGAATGAGCAGTTCTTC
few	TRBV29-1	TRBJ1-2	NA	CSALQGSIHGYTF	TGCAGCGCTCTACAGGGTTCCATCCATGGCTACACCTTC
NA	TRBV5-5	TRBJ2-7	TRBD1	CASSDAPDRGHYEQYF	TGTGCCAGCAGTGATGCCCCGGACAGGGGGCATTACGAGCAGTACTTC
many	TRBV7-2	TRBJ2-1	NA	CASSSDWSSYNEQFF	TGTGCCAGCAGTTCGGACTGGAGCTCCTACAATGAGCAGTTCTTC
once	TRBV7-2	TRBJ2-2	TRBD2	CVNSRESGRAYGELFF	TGTGTCAACAGCCGCGAAAGCGGGAGGGCCTACGGGGAGCTGTTTTTT
NA	TRBV5-4	TRBJ2-1	NA	CASSSDSYGGNEQFF	TGTGCCAGCAGCTCGGACTCCTATGGGGGGAATGAGCAGTTCTTC
NA	TRBV20-1	TRBJ1-2	TRBD1	CSAHQADRVYYGYTF	TGCAGTGCTCACCAGGCGGACAGGGTATACTATGGCTACACCTTC
many	TRBV7-2	TRBJ2-1	NA	CASSHGIGGNEQFF	TGTGCCAGCAGCCACGGTATCGGTGGGAATGAGCAGTTCTTC
NA	TRBV19	TRBJ2-3	NA	CASSITVSTDTQYF	TGTGCCAGTAGTATCACAGTTAGCACAGATACGCAGTATTTT
NA	TRBV5-8	TRBJ1-1	NA	CASSWGAPSVPEAFF	TGTGCCAGCAGCTGGGGGGCCCCATCGGTGCCTGAAGCTTTCTTT
many	TRBV11-2	TRBJ2-5	NA	CASSVPQETQYF	TGTGCCAGCAGCGTACCCCAAGAGACCCAGTACTTC
NA	TRBV25-1	TRBJ2-1	NA	CASRRTNEQFF	TGTGCCAGCAGGAGGACCAATGAGCAGTTCTTC
NA	TRBV15	TRBJ2-7	NA	CATSRRYEQYF	TGTGCCACCAGCAGAAGGTACGAGCAGTACTTC
NA	TRBV29-1	TRBJ2-7	TRBD1	CSVVGFRDRVPYEQYF	TGCAGCGTTGTGGGTTTCCGGGACAGGGTCCCCTACGAGCAGTACTTC
many	TRBV29-1	TRBJ1-2	TRBD1	CSVAPGQGMIYGYTF	TGCAGCGTTGCCCCGGGACAGGGGATGATCTATGGCTACACCTTC
many	TRBV7-9	TRBJ1-2	NA	CASSLNFIGGGYTF	TGTGCCAGCAGCTTAAACTTCATCGGAGGTGGCTACACCTTC
NA	TRBV29-1	TRBJ2-7	TRBD1	CSVSQGRGPYEQYF	TGCAGCGTCTCACAGGGGAGAGGTCCCTACGAGCAGTACTTC
NA	TRBV6-2/TRBV6-3	TRBJ1-5	NA	CASRWDNNQPQHF	TGTGCCAGCCGCTGGGACAACAATCAGCCCCAGCATTTT
many	TRBV2	TRBJ2-7	NA	CASRRDSQIWGYF	TGTGCCAGCCGGCGGGACAGCCAGATTTGGGGGTACTTC
many	TRBV7-9	TRBJ2-7	TRBD2	CASSLAVGRAEHEQYF	TGTGCCAGCAGCTTAGCAGTCGGGAGGGCCGAACACGAGCAGTACTTC
NA	TRBV12-3/TRBV12-4	TRBJ1-2	TRBD1	CASNLGTGEANYGYTF	TGTGCCAGCAACTTGGGTACAGGGGAAGCTAACTATGGCTACACCTTC
NA	TRBV19	TRBJ2-7	TRBD1	CASSNFLLTGEISYEQYF	TGTGCCAGTAGTAACTTCCTTCTGACAGGGGAGATATCCTACGAGCAGTACTTC
once	TRBV20-1	TRBJ2-3	NA	CSASSRDSSRTDTQYF	TGCAGTGCTAGCTCCCGGGACTCCTCTCGCACAGATACGCAGTATTTT
few	TRBV6-1	TRBJ1-3	NA	CASRIDRSGNTIYF	TGTGCCAGCAGAATCGACCGCTCTGGAAACACCATATATTTT
many	TRBV7-2	TRBJ1-5	NA	CASSLAQQGPNQPQHF	TGTGCCAGCAGCTTAGCCCAGCAGGGGCCTAATCAGCCCCAGCATTTT
few	TRBV5-4	TRBJ1-1	NA	CASSLDIRLEAFF	TGTGCCAGCAGTCTTGATATCCGCCTTGAAGCTTTCTTT
many	TRBV7-8	TRBJ2-1	TRBD2	CASRGDNEQFF	TGTGCCAGCCGGGGGGACAATGAGCAGTTCTTC
NA	TRBV29-1	TRBJ1-2	NA	CSVDGGVSYGYTF	TGCAGCGTCGATGGTGGAGTTAGCTATGGCTACACCTTC
NA	TRBV5-4	TRBJ1-2	TRBD1	CASSLFDRGNYGYTF	TGTGCCAGCAGCTTGTTTGACAGGGGAAACTATGGCTACACCTTC
NA	TRBV7-7	TRBJ2-5	TRBD1	CASSLGDRPSETQYF	TGTGCTAGCAGCTTAGGGGACAGACCCTCGGAGACCCAGTACTTC
NA	TRBV27	TRBJ2-7	NA	CASTLRSGPTYEQYF	TGTGCCAGCACCCTACGGAGCGGGCCTACCTACGAGCAGTACTTC
few	TRBV6-2/TRBV6-3	TRBJ2-7	TRBD1	CASSYPPYRTGATFGEQYF	TGTGCCAGCAGTTACCCCCCCTATCGGACAGGGGCCACATTTGGGGAGCAGTACTTC
few	TRBV5-4	TRBJ2-4	NA	CASSLASTGAKNIQYF	TGTGCCAGCAGCTTGGCCAGTACGGGGGCCAAAAACATTCAGTACTTC
many	TRBV7-3	TRBJ1-5	TRBD1	CASINQGGDRGPKTKNQPQHF	TGTGCCAGCATCAATCAGGGTGGAGACAGGGGGCCGAAGACGAAGAATCAGCCCCAGCATTTT
many	TRBV7-2	TRBJ2-7	TRBD2	CASSPQIAGWYEQYF	TGTGCCAGCAGCCCACAAATAGCGGGATGGTACGAGCAGTACTTC
many	TRBV7-6	TRBJ2-7	TRBD1	CASSSGQLGEQYF	TGTGCCAGCAGCTCGGGACAGCTTGGGGAGCAGTACTTC
NA	TRBV5-1	TRBJ1-1	NA	CASSLGERQIMNTEAFF	TGCGCCAGCAGCTTGGGAGAGCGACAGATCATGAACACTGAAGCTTTCTTT
many	TRBV15	TRBJ2-1	NA	CATSHIQDYNEQFF	TGTGCCACCAGCCACATACAGGATTACAATGAGCAGTTCTTC
few	TRBV10-3	TRBJ1-1	NA	CAISRGEKNTEAFF	TGTGCCATCAGTCGTGGCGAAAAGAACACTGAAGCTTTCTTT
many	TRBV7-2	TRBJ2-7	TRBD2	CASSLLSGRAYEQYF	TGTGCCAGCAGCTTACTTAGCGGGAGGGCCTACGAGCAGTACTTC
few	TRBV6-5	TRBJ1-1	NA	CASRTHTEAFF	TGTGCCAGCCGTACGCACACTGAAGCTTTCTTT
few	TRBV5-4	TRBJ2-3	TRBD2	CAHGGTSDTQYF	TGTGCCCACGGGGGGACCTCGGATACGCAGTATTTT
NA	TRBV7-6	TRBJ2-7	NA	CASSLTGTTYEQYF	TGTGCCAGCAGCTTAACCGGGACAACCTACGAGCAGTACTTC
many	TRBV3-1	TRBJ1-1	TRBD1	CASSLTSGQAGTEAFF	TGTGCCAGCAGCCTGACCTCGGGACAGGCTGGCACTGAAGCTTTCTTT
many	TRBV7-2	TRBJ1-5	NA	CASSSYYSNQPQHF	TGTGCCAGCAGCTCTTATTATAGCAATCAGCCCCAGCATTTT
NA	TRBV15	TRBJ1-6	NA	CATGSSYNSPLHF	TGTGCCACCGGGAGCTCCTATAATTCACCCCTCCACTTT
few	TRBV5-8	TRBJ2-2	TRBD1	CASSEQGLTTGELFF	TGTGCCAGCAGCGAACAGGGGTTGACCACCGGGGAGCTGTTTTTT
many	TRBV6-5	TRBJ2-7	NA	CASSYFGAVGEQYF	TGTGCCAGCAGTTACTTCGGAGCGGTGGGGGAGCAGTACTTC
few	TRBV28	TRBJ1-2	NA	CASSSSDRRGEGYTF	TGTGCCAGCAGTTCCTCCGACAGGAGAGGAGAGGGCTACACCTTC
many	TRBV7-2	TRBJ2-1	NA	CASSRSGSRRNEQFF	TGTGCCAGCAGCCGTTCCGGGAGTCGGCGAAATGAGCAGTTCTTC
NA	TRBV29-1	TRBJ2-3	TRBD2	CSGGLAGVAQYF	TGCAGCGGGGGACTAGCGGGAGTCGCGCAGTATTTT
many	TRBV7-2	TRBJ2-1	NA	CASSSRSFNEQFF	TGTGCCAGCAGCTCCCGTAGTTTCAATGAGCAGTTCTTC
many	TRBV28	TRBJ2-5	NA	CASSLTPETQYF	TGTGCCAGCAGTTTAACCCCAGAGACCCAGTACTTC
NA	TRBV20-1	TRBJ1-2	NA	CSARTGRDYGYTF	TGCAGTGCTCGAACAGGGAGGGACTATGGCTACACCTTC
many	TRBV7-2	TRBJ2-7	TRBD2	CASSHDGGVGEQYF	TGTGCCAGCAGCCACGACGGGGGGGTCGGCGAGCAGTACTTC
NA	TRBV10-2	TRBJ1-4	NA	CASKLAAPTNEKLFF	TGCGCCAGCAAACTAGCAGCCCCAACTAATGAAAAACTGTTTTTT
NA	TRBV20-1	TRBJ2-7	TRBD2	CSVRVASGRSGEQYF	TGCAGTGTTAGGGTGGCTAGCGGGAGGTCTGGCGAGCAGTACTTC